Following are 12 T cell receptor beta chains from one sample sequenced in a study of beta chain features in type 1 diabetes. Since all of the isolated RNA was reverse transcribed, expressed TCRB transcripts were what got sequenced. Data came from immunoSEQ multiplex PCR; TCRdb stores just in-frame clones and leaves some out. This table has 250,000 or so clones, about 25% appearing once. The sample consisted of central memory CD4+ T cells from blood. Receptor source: a man aged 25 to 40 in good health.

The V gene is TRBV30, the J gene TRBJ2-1; D gene ambiguous. Germline lookup yields CDR1 GTSNPN and CDR2 SVGIG (reference sequence). The V and J ends lost 7 bases and 0 bases respectively, with 10 bases between them. The CDR3 has 13 amino acids. The DNA of the CDR3 is TGTGCCTCCGCAGGCGACTCCTACAATGAGCAGTTCTTC. It yields the protein CASAGDSYNEQFF.

As to this clone: The same CDR3 can be traced to other DNA sequences in this sample. The chain carries TRBV18 and TRBJ2-6; D unclear. The V end lost 0 bases, the J end lost 4 bases, and 4 bases lay between the germline ends. This CDR3 contains 14 residues. CDR1 is KGHSH, CDR2 LQKENI, per germline. CDR3 loop: CASSPPAGANVLTF. Here the CDR3 DNA reads TGTGCCAGCTCACCACCCGCCGGGGCCAACGTCCTGACTTTC.

There are many counts of this clone. The CDR3 DNA sequence: TGCGCCAGCAGCTCCGTACCAGGGAGAACAGACAATGAGCAGTTCTTC. Protein product: CASSSVPGRTDNEQFF. This rearrangement joins TRBV5-1 to TRBJ2-1, with D possibly being TRBD1 or TRBD2 (5 bases each). Germline V CDR1 and CDR2: SGHRS, YFSETQ. The CDR3 covers 16 residues. Trimming cost V 3 bases and J 5 bases, with 18 bases left between them.

This clone was detected a few times. This sequence joins TRBV5-1 and TRBJ2-7, with D possibly TRBD1 on 6 matching bases. Germline V gene sequence: CDR1 SGHRS, CDR2 YFSETQ. The ends were cut back, 0 bases at V and 0 bases at J, with 10 bases in the middle. The CDR3 contains 15 residues. The CDR3 DNA reads as TGCGCCAGCAGCTTGGGGGGGCAGACCTCCTACGAGCAGTACTTC. This sequence encodes CASSLGGQTSYEQYF.

This chain connects TRBV4-3 to TRBJ2-6; D is unclear. Per the germline V gene, CDR1 is LGHNA and CDR2 is YSLEER. The CDR3 extends over 14 amino acids. The V and J ends lost 0 bases and 12 bases respectively, with 12 bases between them. CDR3 amino acids: CASSQDPGVSVLTF. CDR3 bases: TGCGCCAGCAGCCAAGACCCAGGCGTAAGCGTCCTGACTTTC.

The V gene is TRBV10-3, the J gene TRBJ2-6; TRBD1 matches at 10 bases. Per the germline V gene, CDR1 is ENHRY and CDR2 is SYGVKD. The length of the CDR3 is 20 residues. V shed 6 bases, J shed 0 bases, and the junction held 14 bases outside the gene matches. As DNA, the CDR3 is TGTGCCATCAGATCGGGACAGGGGATGAATCAAGACTCTGGGGCCAACGTCCTGACTTTC. This sequence encodes CAIRSGQGMNQDSGANVLTF.

The V and J genes are TRBV2 and TRBJ1-1; D uncertain. Trimming stripped 8 bases from V and 0 bases from J, with 10 bases between. The CDR3 is 13 amino acids. CDR1 SNHLY and CDR2 FYNNEI come from the germline V gene. CDR3 bases: TGTGCCAGCCAAGTGCTTATGAACACTGAAGCTTTCTTT. It codes for CASQVLMNTEAFF.

This clone was seen only a few times. This chain connects TRBV7-2 to TRBJ2-4, with D possibly being TRBD2 (6 bases). This CDR3 region has 13 residues. The germline V and J ends were trimmed by 5 bases and 12 bases, with 17 bases remaining between them. Germline loops: CDR1 SGHTA, CDR2 FQGNSA. This CDR3 reads CASSVGTPENQYF. Written as DNA, the CDR3 is TGTGCCAGCAGCGTCGGGACTCCCGAGAATCAGTACTTC.

This clone was counted at least ten times. The gene calls are TRBV5-6 and TRBJ2-5; no reliable D call. Trimming shortened V by 1 base and J by 3 bases, and 4 bases separated the two germline ends. The CDR3 length is 12 residues. Germline V gives CDR1 SGHDT, CDR2 YYEEEE. DNA for the CDR3: TGTGCCAGCAGCTTGATAAAAGAGACCCAGTACTTC. Encoded protein: CASSLIKETQYF. Full variable domain (missing parts from reference TRBV5-6 and TRBJ2-5): DAGVTQSPTHLIKTRGQQVTLRCSPKSGHDTVSWYQQALGQGPQFIFQYYEEEERQRGNFPDRFSGHQFPNYSSELNVNALLLGDSALYLCASSLIKETQYFGPGTRLLVL.

J is TRBJ2-5 and V is TRBV7-7; 10 nucleotides match TRBD2. The CDR3 covers 15 residues. Germline CDR1 and CDR2: SSHAT and FNYEAQ (reference sequence). V lost 5 bases and J lost 4; bases outside the gene matches: 7. CDR3 sequence (DNA): TGTGCCAGCAGCAGCGGAGCGGGGGGGATAGAGACCCAGTACTTC. Translation: CASSSGAGGIETQYF.

This chain connects TRBV15 to TRBJ1-2; D gene unclear. Germline loops: CDR1 LNHNV, CDR2 YYDKDF (reference sequence). V was pared by 5 bases and J by 4 bases, with 11 bases between. The CDR3 extends over 13 amino acids. CDR3: CATSDGGVYGYTF. The CDR3 coding sequence is TGTGCCACCAGCGACGGCGGGGTCTATGGCTACACCTTC. Full variable domain (missing parts from reference TRBV15 and TRBJ1-2): DAMVIQNPRYQVTQFGKPVTLSCSQTLNHNVMYWYQQKSSQAPKLLFHYYDKDFNNEADTPDNFQSRRPNTSFCFLDIRSPGLGDTAMYLCATSDGGVYGYTFGSGTRLTVV.

Many counts were recorded for this clone. The CDR3 sequence is CASRAGGAGPYNEQFF. Written as DNA, the CDR3 is TGTGCCAGCAGGGCAGGGGGAGCGGGGCCGTACAATGAGCAGTTCTTC. The rearrangement links TRBV7-2 to TRBJ2-1; D possibly matches TRBD1 or TRBD2 (7 bases each). The germline V and J ends were trimmed by 6 bases and 4 bases, with 19 bases remaining between them. This CDR3 has 16 residues. CDR1 is SGHTA and CDR2 is FQGNSA in the germline V gene.